What follows describes a single T cell receptor (beta chain). The data were taken from a study of blood T cells in healthy people across ages. V dropped 5 bases and J dropped 1; count of bases not matched to a gene: 11. Germline CDR1 and CDR2: DFQATT and SNEGSKA (reference sequence). CDR3 length: 16 amino acids. A second PCR, run for about 7 to 12 cycles, used a sample-barcoded 5' primer plus a J-beta primer mix. One entry per CDR3 protein results from TCRdb running MiXCR on the 5' RACE reads. The sample yields fewer than 700,000 distinct CDR3 sequences, roughly 43% seen once. Material: blood. The receptor comes from a man at least 80 years old in good health. The chain links TRBV20-1 to TRBJ2-1, with TRBD2 matching 7 bases. The CDR3 DNA reads as TGCAGTGCTCCGAGAGGTTCGGGACTATCCTACAATGAGCAGTTCTTC. The encoded protein is CSAPRGSGLSYNEQFF.